The sequence of this TCR beta chain was determined in a study of shared clonotypes between healthy human individuals. The CDR3 spans 14 residues. Germline CDR1 is SEHNR and CDR2 is FQNEAQ (reference sequence). V was pared by 5 bases and J by 7 bases, with 17 bases between. The repertoire was sequenced with immunoSEQ multiplex PCR; TCRdb's copy has only in-frame clones and lacks some. In the table there are 950,000 to 1,200,000 clones, 60% to 85% of which are singletons. This chain connects TRBV7-9 to TRBJ1-2; D uncertain. The sample consisted of memory CD4+ T cells from PBMCs. The subset here: CD45RA-negative fraction. This TCR derives from a man between 18 and 35 years old in good health. Some clones in this sample may be carry-over from other donors' samples. The chain's CDR3 is CASSPDPNRGGYTF. CDR3 in DNA: TGTGCCAGCAGCCCGGATCCTAATCGTGGTGGCTACACCTTC.